This T cell receptor (beta chain) was recovered during a study of patients and donors after allogeneic stem cell transplantation. TCRdb processed the RT-PCR reads anew with MiXCR; each CDR3 protein has one entry. The repertoire consists of 20,000 to 30,000 distinct CDR3 sequences, with 35% to 45% occurring once and the leading ten covering around 80%. Deletions cut 6 bases from V and 0 bases from J, with 11 bases between. Germline CDR1 MDHEN, CDR2 SYDVKM. CDR3 length equals 14 residues. Sequences were obtained from blood, either unsorted or a sorted T cell fraction (not recorded which). This TCR was sampled from a human donor who was either an allogeneic HSCT recipient or a stem cell or donor lymphocyte infusion donor (not recorded which). It is not recorded whose cells these are; they may come from a transplant donor. The rearrangement links TRBV28 to TRBJ2-5, with D uncertain. CDR3 region: CASSPGYYQETQYF. CDR3 in DNA: TGTGCCAGCAGCCCTGGGTACTACCAAGAGACCCAGTACTTC.